These 3 T cell receptor beta chains share one sample of origin, sequenced in a study of cytomegalovirus exposure and HLA in healthy donors. A multiplex PCR was run with 60 Vbeta primers and 13 Jbeta primers. TCRdb keeps only in-frame clones here, not all; method: immunoSEQ multiplex PCR. This sample's table reports about 150,000 clones. Sequencing was performed on PBMCs. These receptors were obtained from a man aged 25-45 years in good health and CMV-seronegative.

The chain is built from TRBV28 and TRBJ2-7; D is undetermined. Germline-derived CDR1 and CDR2 are MDHEN and SYDVKM. CDR3 length equals 14 residues. Trimming took 2 bases from V and 3 from J, leaving 11 bases between them. This CDR3 reads CASSLPRPRYEQYF. DNA of the CDR3: TGTGCCAGCAGTTTACCCAGGCCCCGCTACGAGCAGTACTTC.

The chain combines TRBV5-6 with TRBJ2-7, with TRBD2 identical over 15 bases. This CDR3 spans 16 amino acids. V lost 4 bases, J lost 2 bases, and 4 bases stayed unmatched. The germline V gene has CDR1 SGHDT and CDR2 YYEEEE. CDR3 in DNA: TGTGCCAGCAGCGCGGGACTAGCGGGAGGAACCTACGAGCAGTACTTC. This codes for CASSAGLAGGTYEQYF.

The DNA of the CDR3 is TGCGCCAGCAGCCAAGAGGAGGTAAACACCGGGGAGCTGTTTTTT. Residues: CASSQEEVNTGELFF. This rearrangement joins TRBV4-3 to TRBJ2-2, with a possible D match to TRBD2 (5 bases). The CDR3 is 15 residues long. V was pared by 0 bases and J by 2 bases, with 7 bases between. In germline, CDR1 is LGHNA, CDR2 YSLEER.